This is a list of T cell receptor beta chains from one sample in a study of beta chain features in type 1 diabetes. TCRdb keeps only in-frame clones here, not all; method: immunoSEQ multiplex PCR. The sample records about 140,000 clones, roughly 10% being singletons. Sequencing input: central memory CD4+ T cells from blood. The receptors derive from a woman aged 35 to 49 in good health. Each CDR3 is given with its conserved first and last residue. A D gene is named only where the DNA matches it firmly. Clone size is stated in some rows and not others, as once, few, many or a class when expanded.

>TRBV18|TRBJ2-7|TRBD2|few
CASSPPKGLAGEQYF
TGTGCCAGCTCACCACCGAAGGGACTAGCGGGGGAGCAGTACTTC
>TRBV5-8|TRBJ1-6|-|-
CASSPGQSANSPLHF
TGTGCCAGCAGCCCAGGACAGTCGGCTAATTCACCCCTCCACTTT
>TRBV7-2|TRBJ2-7|-|few
CASSPLGTYEQYF
TGTGCCAGCAGCCCTCTCGGGACCTACGAGCAGTACTTC
>TRBV5-1|TRBJ2-1|-|few
CASSLKSTVDEQFF
TGCGCCAGCAGCTTGAAGTCTACCGTCGATGAGCAGTTCTTC
>TRBV12-5|TRBJ1-5|-|-
CASGLEGFADQPQHF
TGTGCTAGTGGTTTGGAGGGGTTTGCGGATCAGCCCCAGCATTTT
>TRBV19|TRBJ1-1|-|few
CASKPGLIMNTEAFF
TGTGCCAGTAAACCGGGACTTATCATGAACACTGAAGCTTTCTTT
>TRBV7-2|TRBJ1-2|-|few
CASSSQVGYVGYTF
TGTGCCAGCAGCTCCCAGGTTGGCTATGTTGGCTACACCTTC
>TRBV19|TRBJ1-2|-|-
CASSTRDFRGYGYTF
TGTGCCAGTAGTACCCGGGACTTCCGGGGGTATGGCTACACCTTC
>TRBV5-1|TRBJ1-2|-|few
CASRPDNNYGYTF
TGCGCCAGCAGACCAGACAATAACTATGGCTACACCTTC
>TRBV28|TRBJ2-7|-|few
CATERLAYEQYF
TGTGCCACAGAGCGGCTGGCCTACGAGCAGTACTTC
>TRBV4-2|TRBJ1-6|-|-
CASSQEGYIDSPLHF
TGTGCCAGCAGCCAAGAGGGCTATATTGATTCACCCCTCCACTTT
>TRBV5-1|TRBJ2-5|TRBD1|few
CASSLQASTGASQETQYF
TGCGCCAGCAGCTTACAGGCGTCAACAGGGGCGTCGCAAGAGACCCAGTACTTC
>TRBV6-1|TRBJ1-5|TRBD1|few
CASSDRDRGGNQPQHF
TGTGCCAGCAGTGATCGGGACAGGGGCGGCAATCAGCCCCAGCATTTT
>TRBV7-7|TRBJ2-2|TRBD1|-
CASSPRQGTGELFF
TGTGCCAGCAGCCCGCGACAGGGCACCGGGGAGCTGTTTTTT
>TRBV6-6|TRBJ1-5|-|few
CASSHRQTNQPQHF
TGTGCCAGCAGCCACCGACAGACCAATCAGCCCCAGCATTTT
>TRBV9|TRBJ1-1|-|-
CASSAFEWSRQTRENTEAFF
TGTGCCAGCAGCGCCTTCGAATGGAGCCGGCAGACCCGCGAGAACACTGAAGCTTTCTTT
>TRBV2|TRBJ2-3|TRBD2|-
CASRRLAGASTDTQYF
TGTGCCAGCAGGAGACTAGCGGGGGCGAGCACAGATACGCAGTATTTT
>TRBV5-4|TRBJ2-5|-|few
CASSLVEIQETQYF
TGTGCCAGCAGCTTGGTTGAGATCCAAGAGACCCAGTACTTC
>TRBV11-3|TRBJ2-7|TRBD1|many
CASSLGPPGQGLYEQYF
TGTGCCAGCAGCTTAGGCCCCCCGGGACAGGGATTGTACGAGCAGTACTTC
>TRBV11-2|TRBJ2-7|-|-
CASSLTRRGTYEQYF
TGTGCCAGCAGCCTAACCCGCAGGGGCACCTACGAGCAGTACTTC
>TRBV5-1|TRBJ2-5|TRBD2|few
CASRSGLAGGRRETQYF
TGCGCCAGCAGATCGGGACTAGCGGGGGGAAGGAGGGAGACCCAGTACTTC
>TRBV7-6|TRBJ2-1|-|few
CASSSTGTGSYNEQFF
TGTGCCAGCAGCTCAACAGGGACGGGTTCCTACAATGAGCAGTTCTTC
>TRBV7-8|TRBJ2-5|TRBD2|-
CASRPGLAGGKETQYF
TGTGCCAGCAGACCTGGACTAGCGGGGGGGAAAGAGACCCAGTACTTC
>TRBV29-1|TRBJ1-2|-|few
CSAALGTRSYGYTF
TGCAGCGCTGCACTCGGGACACGCAGCTATGGCTACACCTTC
>TRBV11-2|TRBJ2-6|-|few
CASSFAGANVLTF
TGTGCCAGCAGCTTCGCTGGGGCCAACGTCCTGACTTTC
>TRBV5-1|TRBJ1-6|TRBD1|-
CASSLGWTGGSYNSPLHF
TGCGCCAGCAGCTTGGGGTGGACAGGGGGCTCCTATAATTCACCCCTCCACTTT
>TRBV11-2|TRBJ2-7|-|few
CASSLSNGEYMEQYF
TGTGCCAGCAGCCTTTCTAACGGGGAATATATGGAGCAGTACTTC
>TRBV6-5|TRBJ2-5|-|few
CASSYHGTRREETQYF
TGTGCCAGCAGTTACCACGGCACAAGGAGGGAAGAGACCCAGTACTTC
>TRBV6-4|TRBJ2-3|-|few
CASSGGNTDTQYF
TGTGCCAGCAGTGGCGGGAACACAGATACGCAGTATTTT
>TRBV28|TRBJ2-7|TRBD1|few
CASTPTGGPYEQYF
TGTGCCAGCACTCCGACAGGGGGACCCTACGAGCAGTACTTC
>TRBV6-5|TRBJ2-7|-|-
CASSYQGGTDEQYF
TGTGCCAGCAGTTACCAAGGAGGGACCGACGAGCAGTACTTC
>TRBV7-8|TRBJ2-1|TRBD1|many
CASSLSTGGTGAFNEQFF
TGTGCCAGCAGCTTAAGTACAGGCGGGACAGGGGCCTTCAATGAGCAGTTCTTC
>TRBV7-2|TRBJ1-2|-|-
CASSFRGSYGYTF
TGTGCCAGCAGCTTCAGGGGAAGCTATGGCTACACCTTC
>TRBV5-6|TRBJ2-2|TRBD2|few
CASSPRTSVGTGELFF
TGTGCCAGCAGCCCCAGGACTAGCGTGGGCACCGGGGAGCTGTTTTTT
>TRBV2|TRBJ1-1|TRBD1|few
CASSLSSKGQGNYGTEAFF
TGTGCCAGCAGTCTCTCCTCAAAGGGACAGGGGAATTACGGCACTGAAGCTTTCTTT
>TRBV2|TRBJ1-6|TRBD1|-
CASSKRTGWSYNSPLHF
TGTGCCAGCAGTAAGAGGACAGGGTGGTCCTATAATTCACCCCTCCACTTT
>TRBV21-1|TRBJ1-6|-|-
CASSKGGGWSPLHF
TGTGCCAGCAGCAAAGGAGGGGGTTGGTCACCCCTCCACTTT
>TRBV19|TRBJ2-3|-|many
CASRNRGGDTQYF
TGTGCCAGTAGAAATAGGGGGGGAGATACGCAGTATTTT
>TRBV5-5|TRBJ2-4|TRBD2|few
CASSLAGEQIQYF
TGTGCCAGCAGTTTAGCGGGGGAACAAATTCAGTACTTC
>TRBV4-2|TRBJ1-2|-|many
CASSLANYGYTF
TGTGCCAGCAGCCTCGCTAACTATGGCTACACCTTC
>TRBV6-5|TRBJ2-7|-|few
CAISASRGFRYEQYF
TGTGCCATCAGTGCCAGCAGGGGATTTCGCTACGAGCAGTACTTC
>TRBV7-8|TRBJ2-7|-|-
CASSLVVGTLSPGEQYF
TGTGCCAGCAGCTTAGTAGTGGGGACACTCTCCCCAGGCGAGCAGTACTTC
>TRBV29-1|TRBJ1-6|TRBD1|many
CSTRQGENSPLHF
TGCAGCACAAGACAGGGGGAAAATTCACCCCTCCACTTT
>TRBV6-6|TRBJ2-3|-|few
CASSYGGTDTQYF
TGTGCCAGCAGTTACGGGGGGACAGATACGCAGTATTTT
>TRBV10-1|TRBJ2-2|-|-
CASSPGLTGELFF
TGCGCCAGCAGCCCCGGACTGACCGGGGAGCTGTTTTTT
>TRBV19|TRBJ1-5|-|few
CASSFDWSNQPQHF
TGTGCCAGTAGTTTCGACTGGAGCAATCAGCCCCAGCATTTT
>TRBV5-1|TRBJ2-5|TRBD1|few
CASRTGAGETQYF
TGCGCCAGTCGGACAGGGGCAGGAGAGACCCAGTACTTC